Sequencing of this T cell receptor (beta chain) was carried out in a study of T cell repertoires in cytomegalovirus infection. As concerns this clonotype: Its antigen is currently unknown.

TCRdb ran MiXCR on the reads and lists one entry per CDR3 protein. The sample holds roughly 920,000 distinct CDR3 sequences, roughly 30% seen once. There are 13 residues in the CDR3. Germline CDR1 is ENHRY and CDR2 is SYGVKD. V lost 1 base and J lost 5, with 6 bases in between. Overall study results and limits: Ex vivo responses were dominated by HLA-C-restricted CMV-specific TCR beta clonotypes.

The sequence derives from a human donor in good health (CMV status not recorded). Some clones in this sample may be carry-over from other donors' samples. Sequencing used cultured CD8+ T cells from PBMCs, obtained from culture after CMV antigen stimulation. V and J are TRBV10-3 and TRBJ2-1, with a possible D match to TRBD2 (5 bases). CDR3 nucleotide sequence: TGTGCCATCAGTGAGTTGAGGGACAATGAGCAGTTCTTC. It codes for CAISELRDNEQFF.